This TCR beta chain was sequenced during a study of T cell responses to AZD1222 COVID-19 vaccine. A note on this clone: Its antigen is still unknown.

CDR1 and CDR2 (germline): SGHRS, YFSETQ. The CDR3 extends over 17 amino acids. With V trimmed by 7 bases and J by 7 bases, 19 bases remained unmatched. Method: immunoSEQ multiplex PCR; TCRdb's copy keeps in-frame clones and lacks some. This table has 90,000 to 150,000 clones, 75% to 90% appearing once. The study's findings and limits: All repertoire sampling was performed exclusively after the peak T cell response.

The sample was peripheral blood, taken on day 0 of AZD1222 vaccination. This receptor was taken from an adult in good health. The rearrangement joins TRBV5-1 to TRBJ2-1, with 8 nucleotides matching TRBD1. The CDR3 DNA sequence: TGCGCCAGCTCCACCCAGCCAGGACAGGGCCTGGGAAATGAGCAGTTCTTC. Amino acids: CASSTQPGQGLGNEQFF. Filled out from reference TRBV5-1 and TRBJ2-1, the complete variable domain reads KAGVTQTPRYLIKTRGQQVTLSCSPISGHRSVSWYQQTPGQGLQFLFEYFSETQRNKGNFPGRFSGRQFSNSRSEMNVSTLELGDSALYLCASSTQPGQGLGNEQFFGPGTRLTVL.